Reported below is one TCR beta chain. The identical CDR3 is also encoded by other nucleotide sequences in the sample. CDR1 and CDR2 from the germline V gene are SGHRS and YFSETQ. The CDR3 runs to 13 residues. Deletions cut 4 bases from V and 2 bases from J, with 9 bases between. This sample was taken from a study of shared clonotypes between healthy human individuals. Each PCR replicate from the sorted subsets contained about 210 ng DNA, which is about 31,000 T cell genomes. Only in-frame clones appear in the TCRdb table, and some are missing; sequencing was by immunoSEQ multiplex PCR. The sample lists 600,000 to 750,000 clones, approximately 75% occurring once.

The TCR was taken from a woman aged 25 to 39 in good health. The rearrangement links TRBV5-1 to TRBJ2-5; D possibly corresponds to TRBD2 (5 bases). Sequencing was carried out using memory CD4+ T cells sorted from blood. Indicated subset: CD45RA-negative fraction. The CDR3 bases are TGCGCCAGCAGCACACGGGGACAAGAGACCCAGTACTTC. This sequence encodes CASSTRGQETQYF.